Each of the 8 T cell receptor beta chains below was sequenced from the same sample in a study of OX40 agonist ivuxolimab in advanced cancers. Data came from immunoSEQ multiplex PCR; TCRdb stores just in-frame clones and leaves some out. The sample yields roughly 86,000 clones, 70% to 90% seen once. The material sequenced was CD4+ or CD8+ T cells sorted from blood, taken in a trial of the OX40 agonist ivuxolimab. These receptors all stem from an adult with an advanced solid tumor such as melanoma, head and neck, liver or kidney cancer.

The chain uses TRBV7-8 and TRBJ2-1; a possible D gene is TRBD2 (5 bases). The CDR3 is 13 residues long. V lost 4 bases and J 14 bases, leaving 18 bases between the germline ends. Looked up from germline, CDR1 is SGHVS and CDR2 is FQNEAQ. CDR3 in amino acids: CASSYQPEGREFF. The CDR3 DNA reads TGTGCCAGCAGCTACCAGCCCGAGGGAAGGGAGTTCTTC.

This chain links TRBV6-5 with TRBJ1-3, with a possible D match to TRBD1 (5 bases). The CDR3 has 15 amino acids. Germline CDR1 reads MNHEY; CDR2 reads SVGAGI. Trimming cost V 10 bases and J 0 bases, with 16 bases left between them. CDR3 sequence: CATMEPGRSGNTIYF. The CDR3 DNA reads as TGTGCCACTATGGAACCAGGGCGCTCTGGAAACACCATATATTTT.

The V and J genes are TRBV19 and TRBJ2-1, with D possibly being TRBD2 (6 bases). The CDR3 is 12 residues long. V was clipped by 8 bases and J by 10 bases, with 15 bases between them. Germline V lookup: CDR1 LNHDA, CDR2 SQIVND (reference sequence). Here the CDR3 DNA reads TGTGCCAGTGGGGGGTGGGGTGAGGAGCAGTTCTTC. Protein product: CASGGWGEEQFF.

This clone came up once. V usage is TRBV29-1 and J usage is TRBJ1-1; no clear D gene. CDR1 and CDR2 from the germline V gene are SQVTM and ANQGSEA. The CDR3 has 12 amino acids. The V end lost 2 bases, the J end lost 1 base, and 5 bases lay between the germline ends. The CDR3 reads CSVEPGNTEAFF. CDR3 nucleotide sequence: TGCAGCGTTGAACCGGGGAACACTGAAGCTTTCTTT.

V is TRBV2 and J is TRBJ1-2, with D possibly being TRBD1 (5 bases). CDR3 length: 14 residues. V was trimmed by 6 bases and J by 4 bases, leaving 15 bases between them. CDR1 is SNHLY and CDR2 is FYNNEI in the germline V gene. Here the CDR3 reads CASSVRDPGYGYTF. The CDR3, as DNA: TGTGCCAGCAGCGTACGGGACCCAGGCTATGGCTACACCTTC.

The chain combines TRBV7-6 with TRBJ2-5, with 13 bases identical to TRBD2. Germline V CDR1 and CDR2: SGHVS, FNYEAQ. The CDR3 covers 14 residues. Germline trimming cut 4 bases from V and 4 bases from J; bases unmatched to any gene: 0. CDR3 sequence: CASSWTSGRETQYF. CDR3 in DNA: TGTGCCAGCAGCTGGACTAGCGGGAGAGAGACCCAGTACTTC.

V gene TRBV30 combines with J gene TRBJ2-7; 8 bases map to TRBD1. V shed 0 bases, J shed 3 bases, and the junction held 4 bases outside the gene matches. Germline CDR1 reads GTSNPN; CDR2 reads SVGIG (reference sequence). CDR3 length: 14 residues. CDR3 in DNA: TGTGCCTGGAGTGTAGGGACAGGTGTCTACGAGCAGTACTTC. It is translated as CAWSVGTGVYEQYF.

The V call is TRBV19, the J call TRBJ1-1; the D gene is possibly TRBD1 (6 bases). V was pared by 1 base and J by 0 bases, with 9 bases between. The CDR3 consists of 15 residues. CDR1 is LNHDA and CDR2 is SQIVND in the germline V gene (reference sequence). For the CDR3, the DNA is TGTGCCAGTAGTATAGGGGCAGGGGTGAACACTGAAGCTTTCTTT. This codes for CASSIGAGVNTEAFF.